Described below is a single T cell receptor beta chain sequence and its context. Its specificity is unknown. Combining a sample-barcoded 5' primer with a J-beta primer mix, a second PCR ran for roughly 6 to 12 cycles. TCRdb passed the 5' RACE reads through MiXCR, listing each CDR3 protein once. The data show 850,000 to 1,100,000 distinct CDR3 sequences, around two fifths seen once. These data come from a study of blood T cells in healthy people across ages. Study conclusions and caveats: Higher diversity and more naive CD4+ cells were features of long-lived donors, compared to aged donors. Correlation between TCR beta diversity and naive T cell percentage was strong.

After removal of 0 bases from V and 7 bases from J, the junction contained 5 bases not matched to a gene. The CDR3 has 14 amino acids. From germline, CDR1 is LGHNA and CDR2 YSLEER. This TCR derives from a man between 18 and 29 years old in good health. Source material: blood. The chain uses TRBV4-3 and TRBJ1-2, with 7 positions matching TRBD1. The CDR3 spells CASSQEMTGSGYTF. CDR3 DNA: TGCGCCAGCAGCCAAGAGATGACAGGGTCTGGCTACACCTTC.